This T cell receptor beta chain was recovered during a study of cytomegalovirus exposure and HLA in healthy donors. In the study overall: Prior work identified roughly 120 million unique TCR beta sequences in some 180 million T cells. Study-level results: Follow-up analysis later connected one missense variant in DCLRE1C with trimming of TCR beta V- and J-genes.

The CDR3 covers 15 residues. Germline V CDR1 and CDR2: MDHEN, SYDVKM. Losses at the gene ends were 3 bases for V and 7 bases for J; bases not matched to a gene: 11. Primers for the PCR totalled 60 Vbeta and 13 Jbeta. Here immunoSEQ multiplex PCR was the method, and the copy in TCRdb shows in-frame clones only, minus some. The repertoire table contains roughly 200,000 clones. In the case of this clone: Its antigen is unknown.

This TCR came from a man aged 30 to 39 in good health and CMV-seronegative. Sample: PBMCs. The chain has TRBV28 and TRBJ1-1; the match to TRBD1 covers 7 bases. The CDR3 sequence: CASSFRGRAGSEAFF. Written as DNA, the CDR3 is TGTGCCAGCAGTTTTAGGGGGCGCGCAGGGAGTGAAGCTTTCTTT.